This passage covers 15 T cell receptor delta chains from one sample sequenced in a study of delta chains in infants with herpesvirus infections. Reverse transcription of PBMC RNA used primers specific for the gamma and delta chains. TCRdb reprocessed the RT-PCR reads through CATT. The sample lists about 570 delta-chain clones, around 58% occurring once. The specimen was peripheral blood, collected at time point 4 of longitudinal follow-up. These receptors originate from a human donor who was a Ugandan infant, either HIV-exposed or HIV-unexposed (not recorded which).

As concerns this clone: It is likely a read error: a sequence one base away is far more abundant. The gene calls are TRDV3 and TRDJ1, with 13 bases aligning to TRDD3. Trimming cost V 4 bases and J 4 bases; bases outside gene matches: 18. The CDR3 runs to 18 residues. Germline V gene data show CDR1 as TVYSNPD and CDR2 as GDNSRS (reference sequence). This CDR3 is CASSYPAHTGGYGDKLIF. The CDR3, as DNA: TGTGCCTCTTCCTACCCAGCTCATACTGGGGGATACGGCGATAAACTCATCTTT.

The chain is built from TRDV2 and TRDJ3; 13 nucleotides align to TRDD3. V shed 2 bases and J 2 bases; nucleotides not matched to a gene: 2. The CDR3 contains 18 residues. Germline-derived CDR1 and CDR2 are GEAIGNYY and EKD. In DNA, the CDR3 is TGTGCCTGTGACAAACTGGGGGATACGGCCTGGGACACCCGACAGATGTTTTTC. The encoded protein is CACDKLGDTAWDTRQMFF.

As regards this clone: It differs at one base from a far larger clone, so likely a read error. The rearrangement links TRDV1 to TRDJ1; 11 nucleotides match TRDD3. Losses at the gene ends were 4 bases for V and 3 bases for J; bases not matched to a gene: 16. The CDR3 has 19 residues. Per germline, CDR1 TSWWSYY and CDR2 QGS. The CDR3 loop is CALGGASQAWGIRPDKLIF. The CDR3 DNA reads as TGTGCTCTTGGGGGGGCTTCTCAGGCTTGGGGGATACGGCCCGATAAACTCATCTTT.

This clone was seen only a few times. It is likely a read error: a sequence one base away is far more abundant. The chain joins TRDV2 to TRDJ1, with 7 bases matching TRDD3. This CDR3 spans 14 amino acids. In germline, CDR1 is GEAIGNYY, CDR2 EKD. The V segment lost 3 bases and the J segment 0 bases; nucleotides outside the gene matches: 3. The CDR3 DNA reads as TGTGCCTGTGACGCCCTGGGGGACACCGATAAACTCATCTTT. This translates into CACDALGDTDKLIF.

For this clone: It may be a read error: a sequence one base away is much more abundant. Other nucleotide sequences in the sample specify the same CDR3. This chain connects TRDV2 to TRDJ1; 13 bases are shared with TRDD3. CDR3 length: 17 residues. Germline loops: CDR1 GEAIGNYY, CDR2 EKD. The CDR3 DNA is TGTGCCTGTGACCTACTGGGGGATACGGTAGGGACCGACAAACTCATCTTT. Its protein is CACDLLGDTVGTDKLIF.

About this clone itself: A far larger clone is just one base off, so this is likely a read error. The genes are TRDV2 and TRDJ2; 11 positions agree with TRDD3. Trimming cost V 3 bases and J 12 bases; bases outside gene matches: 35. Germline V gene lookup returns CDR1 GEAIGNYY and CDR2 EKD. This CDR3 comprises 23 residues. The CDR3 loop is CACDPCYFPTVLGDTGYTDKLFF. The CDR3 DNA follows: TGTGCCTGTGACCCCTGCTATTTTCCTACGGTATTGGGGGATACGGGGTACACCGATAAACTCTTCTTT.

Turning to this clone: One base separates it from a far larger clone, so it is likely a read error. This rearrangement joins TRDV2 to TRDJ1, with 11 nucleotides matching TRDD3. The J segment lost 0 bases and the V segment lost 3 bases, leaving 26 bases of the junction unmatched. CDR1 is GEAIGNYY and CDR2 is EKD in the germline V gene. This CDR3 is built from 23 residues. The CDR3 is CACDPCYFPTVLGDTGHTDKLIF. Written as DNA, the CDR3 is TGTGCCTGTGACCCCTGCTATTTTCCTACGGTATTGGGGGATACGGGGCACACCGATAAACTCATCTTT.

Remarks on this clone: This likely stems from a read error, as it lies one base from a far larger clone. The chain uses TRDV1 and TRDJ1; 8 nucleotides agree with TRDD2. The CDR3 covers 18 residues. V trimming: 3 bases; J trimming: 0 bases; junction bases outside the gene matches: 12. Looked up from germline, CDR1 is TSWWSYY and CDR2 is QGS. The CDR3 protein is CALGDILPTWMYTDKLIF. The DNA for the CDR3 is TGTGCTCTTGGGGACATACTTCCTACCTGGATGTACACCGATAAACTCATCTTT.

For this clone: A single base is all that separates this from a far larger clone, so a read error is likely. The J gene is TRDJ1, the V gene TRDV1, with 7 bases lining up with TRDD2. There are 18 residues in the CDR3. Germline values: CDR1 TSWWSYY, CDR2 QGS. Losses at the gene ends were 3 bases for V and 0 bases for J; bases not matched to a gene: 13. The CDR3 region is CALGDLLPNWMYTDKLIF. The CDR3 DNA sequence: TGTGCTCTTGGGGACCTACTTCCTAACTGGATGTACACCGATAAACTCATCTTT.

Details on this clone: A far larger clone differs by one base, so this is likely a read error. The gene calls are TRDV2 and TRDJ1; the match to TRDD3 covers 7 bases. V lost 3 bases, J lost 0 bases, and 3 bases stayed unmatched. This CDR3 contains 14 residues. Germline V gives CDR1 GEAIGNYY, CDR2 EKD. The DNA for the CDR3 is TGTGCCTGTGACCCCCTGGGGGACACCGATAAACTCATCTTT. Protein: CACDPLGDTDKLIF.

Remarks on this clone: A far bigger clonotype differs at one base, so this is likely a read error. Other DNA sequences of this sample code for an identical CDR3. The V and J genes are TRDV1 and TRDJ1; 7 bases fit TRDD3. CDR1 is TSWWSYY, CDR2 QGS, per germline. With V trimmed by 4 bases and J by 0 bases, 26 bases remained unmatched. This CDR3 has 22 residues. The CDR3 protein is CALGACLSSVGGPYGYTDKLIF. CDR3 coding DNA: TGTGCTCTTGGGGCATGCCTGTCTAGTGTTGGGGGACCTTACGGGTACACCGATAAACTCATCTTT.

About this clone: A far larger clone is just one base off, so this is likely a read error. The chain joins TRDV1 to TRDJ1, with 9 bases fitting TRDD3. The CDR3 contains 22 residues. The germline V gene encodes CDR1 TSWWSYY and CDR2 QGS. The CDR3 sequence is CALGEHSLPKYTTGGATDKHIF. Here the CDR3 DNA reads TGTGCTCTTGGGGAACATAGTCTTCCTAAGTACACTACTGGGGGAGCCACCGATAAACACATCTTT.

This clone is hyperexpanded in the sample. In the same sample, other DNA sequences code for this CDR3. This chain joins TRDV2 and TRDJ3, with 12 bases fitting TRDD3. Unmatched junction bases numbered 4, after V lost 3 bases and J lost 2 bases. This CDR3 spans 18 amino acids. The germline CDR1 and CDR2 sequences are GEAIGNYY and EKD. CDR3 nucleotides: TGTGCCTGTGACTCTGGGGGATACGGCACCTGGGACACCCGACAGATGTTTTTC. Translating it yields CACDSGGYGTWDTRQMFF.

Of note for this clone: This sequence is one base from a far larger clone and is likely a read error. The CDR3 is CALEPADKPIF. In DNA, the CDR3 is TGTGCTCTTGAGCCGGCTGATAAACCCATCTTT. The chain employs TRDV1 and TRDJ1; D remains unclear. Germline V gene data show CDR1 as TSWWSYY and CDR2 as QGS. This CDR3 has 11 residues.

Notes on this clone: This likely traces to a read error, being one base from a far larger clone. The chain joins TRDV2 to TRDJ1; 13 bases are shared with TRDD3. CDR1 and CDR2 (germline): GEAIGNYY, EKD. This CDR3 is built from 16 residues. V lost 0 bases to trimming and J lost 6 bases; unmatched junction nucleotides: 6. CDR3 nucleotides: TGTGCCTGTGACACCGTACTGGGGGATACGACCAATAAACTCATCTTT. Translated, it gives CACDTVLGDTTNKLIF.